One sample yielded the 5 T cell receptor beta chains listed below, sequenced in a study of blood T cell repertoires in COVID-19. Profiled with immunoSEQ multiplex PCR; TCRdb holds only in-frame clones, not every one. The table includes 85,000 to 100,000 clones, roughly 75% detected once. What was sequenced was peripheral blood. The receptors shown here come from a man aged 45-60 years who had recovered from COVID-19.

The gene calls are TRBV27 and TRBJ2-3, with a possible D match to TRBD1 (5 bases). Trimming shortened V by 3 bases and J by 2 bases, and 12 bases separated the two germline ends. Germline V gives CDR1 MNHEY, CDR2 SMNVEV (reference sequence). The CDR3 contains 15 residues. The CDR3 protein is CASSLGLLNTDTQYF. The CDR3 bases are TGTGCCAGCAGTTTGGGGCTCCTAAACACAGATACGCAGTATTTT.

The CDR3 loop is CASSLGRGWQPQHF. The CDR3 DNA sequence: TGTGCCAGCAGCTTAGGTAGAGGGTGGCAGCCCCAGCATTTT. The rearrangement links TRBV7-8 to TRBJ1-5; the D is unclear. Germline CDR1 reads SGHVS; CDR2 reads FQNEAQ. V lost 1 base and J 7 bases, leaving 11 bases between the germline ends. The length of the CDR3 is 14 residues. The variable domain in full, completed from reference TRBV7-8 and TRBJ1-5, reads GAGVSQSPRYKVAKRGQDVALRCDPISGHVSLFWYQQALGQGPEFLTYFQNEAQLDKSGLPSDRFFAERPEGSVSTLKIQRTQQEDSAVYLCASSLGRGWQPQHFGDGTRLSIL.

The chain joins TRBV12-3 or TRBV12-4 to TRBJ2-1; 9 bases line up with TRBD2. This CDR3 comprises 13 residues. J was trimmed by 10 bases and V by 10 bases; bases with no gene match: 11. CDR3 region: CATSGTLAGEQFF. CDR3 bases: TGTGCCACAAGCGGGACCCTAGCGGGGGAGCAGTTCTTC.

This chain uses TRBV5-1 with TRBJ2-2; D is unresolved. The V gene's germline CDR1 is SGHRS and CDR2 YFSETQ. The CDR3 runs 11 residues. V dropped 2 bases and J dropped 8 bases, with 4 bases sitting between them. CDR3 loop: CASSFTGELFF. In nucleotides, the CDR3 is TGCGCCAGCAGCTTTACAGGGGAGCTGTTTTTT.

The chain combines TRBV21-1 with TRBJ2-1; the table's D call, TRBD2, has no DNA check behind it. TRBV21-1 is a pseudogene. The CDR3 is made up of 22 amino acids. The CDR3 region is CASSKVPGQRWGLAGVYNEQFF. The CDR3 DNA reads as TGTGCCAGCAGCAAAGTACCGGGCCAACGTTGGGGACTAGCGGGAGTCTACAATGAGCAGTTCTTC.